A single T cell receptor (beta chain) is shown here with its context. Authors' processing steps: Quantification of nucleated cells was approximated via reference gene primer amplification. The repertoire was sequenced with immunoSEQ multiplex PCR; TCRdb's copy has only in-frame clones and lacks some. Clone size and V and J calls were adopted from that table, with D and trimming inferred from the DNA. This repertoire shows around 330,000 clones, approximately 81% found once; its top ten account for approximately 1.9%. This sample stems from a study of blood T cell repertoires in COVID-19. The wider study: Acute and convalescent COVID-19 samples came from the United States, Italy and Spain. Nucleic acid was either cDNA or gDNA, and it came from T cells, B-cell-depleted T cells, or PBMCs.

Germline assignment: CDR1 SGHRS and CDR2 YFSETQ. This CDR3 contains 16 residues. J lost 8 bases, V lost 4 bases, and 12 bases had no gene match. Participants spanned ages about 18 to 100 years and resided in about two dozen US areas. The sequencing sample was made of PBMCs or T cells enriched from blood (not recorded which). This clonotype was sampled from a woman in her 30s who had been exposed to COVID-19. V gene TRBV5-1 combines with J gene TRBJ1-6; 7 bases are shared with TRBD1. The DNA of the CDR3 is TGCGCCAGCAGCCAACAGGGGATGGGGTCAGATTCACCCCTCCACTTT. This gives the protein CASSQQGMGSDSPLHF.